Presented here are 14 T cell receptor beta chains from one specimen sequenced in a study of radiotherapy plus CTLA-4 blockade in lung cancer. Sequencing used immunoSEQ multiplex PCR; TCRdb keeps in-frame clones, though not all of them. The sample has roughly 120,000 clones; roughly 77% are singletons. The material was peripheral blood, obtained from a patient treated with radiotherapy plus ipilimumab. Source of these receptors: a human donor with non-small cell lung cancer that progressed on radiotherapy plus ipilimumab. Some clones in this sample may be carry-over from other donors' samples.

V and J are TRBV18 and TRBJ1-1; 8 bases line up with TRBD1. Germline V lookup: CDR1 KGHSH, CDR2 LQKENI. V lost 3 bases to trimming and J lost 8 bases; unmatched junction nucleotides: 11. This CDR3 region has 15 residues. CDR3 protein: CASSPRTGSPREAFF. The CDR3 DNA follows: TGTGCCAGCTCACCTCGGACAGGGTCCCCGCGGGAAGCTTTCTTT.

The J gene is TRBJ1-6, the V gene TRBV27; D call uncertain. From germline, CDR1 is MNHEY and CDR2 SMNVEV (reference sequence). Trimming shortened V by 6 bases and J by 9 bases, and 15 bases separated the two germline ends. This CDR3 spans 14 amino acids. The DNA of the CDR3 is TGTGCCAGCAGAAGGCCAGTCGAAGGTTCACCCCTCCACTTT. The encoded protein is CASRRPVEGSPLHF.

The chain has TRBV6-4 and TRBJ2-3; 7 bases are shared with TRBD1. V was clipped by 2 bases and J by 6 bases; unmatched bases: 2. This CDR3 region has 13 residues. Per germline, CDR1 MRHNA and CDR2 SNTAGT. The CDR3 DNA follows: TGTGCCAGCAGTGACGCCAGGGGGGATACGCAGTATTTT. This codes for CASSDARGDTQYF.

The chain joins TRBV28 to TRBJ1-2, with a possible D match to TRBD1 (6 bases). Germline CDR1 reads MDHEN; CDR2 reads SYDVKM. The CDR3 extends over 14 amino acids. Trimming shortened V by 1 base and J by 6 bases, and 12 bases separated the two germline ends. Here the CDR3 reads CASSLYREVDGYTF. The CDR3 bases are TGTGCCAGCAGTTTATACAGGGAGGTCGATGGCTACACCTTC.

V gene TRBV9 combines with J gene TRBJ1-1; D is unclear. Looked up from germline, CDR1 is SGDLS and CDR2 is YYNGEE. V lost 2 bases to trimming and J lost 5 bases, with 10 bases between them. The CDR3 is 13 residues long. The CDR3 sequence is CASSVRVRTEAFF. CDR3 in DNA: TGTGCCAGCAGCGTCCGGGTAAGGACTGAAGCTTTCTTT.

The genes are TRBV10-1 and TRBJ2-7; tentatively, D is TRBD1 or TRBD2 (5 bases each). From germline, CDR1 is WNHNN and CDR2 SYGVQD (reference sequence). This CDR3 spans 11 amino acids. V was cut by 9 bases and J by 3 bases, with 9 bases left in between. CDR3 amino acids: CARGVHYEQYF. The CDR3 bases are TGCGCCAGGGGGGTTCACTACGAGCAGTACTTC.

The rearrangement joins TRBV27 to TRBJ1-5, with D perhaps matching TRBD1 (6 bases). The germline CDR1 and CDR2 sequences are MNHEY and SMNVEV (reference sequence). V lost 8 bases and J lost 9, with 20 bases in between. There are 14 residues in the CDR3. For the CDR3, the DNA is TGTGCCAGCCCCCTGAGAGGGGGTGCTTGGCCCCAGCATTTT. Protein sequence: CASPLRGGAWPQHF.

The CDR3, as DNA: TGTGCCAGCTCACCTCTCGTAGCGAACACTGAAGCTTTCTTT. Protein product: CASSPLVANTEAFF. The chain combines TRBV18 with TRBJ1-1; D uncertain. V was pared by 3 bases and J by 1 base, with 9 bases between. The V gene's germline CDR1 is KGHSH and CDR2 LQKENI. The CDR3 covers 14 residues. Filled out from reference TRBV18 and TRBJ1-1, the complete variable domain reads NAGVMQNPRHLVRRRGQEARLRCSPMKGHSHVYWYRQLPEEGLKFMVYLQKENIIDESGMPKERFSAEFPKEGPSILRIQQVVRGDSAAYFCASSPLVANTEAFFGQGTRLTVV.

V gene TRBV27 combines with J gene TRBJ2-1; TRBD2 is a possible D gene (6 bases). Germline V gene lookup returns CDR1 MNHEY and CDR2 SMNVEV (reference sequence). Deletions cut 5 bases from V and 4 bases from J, with 27 bases between. The CDR3 sequence is 19 residues long. The CDR3 spells CASSGIRRDRDGGYNEQFF. The CDR3 DNA reads as TGTGCCAGCAGTGGTATAAGGAGGGACCGCGACGGGGGATACAATGAGCAGTTCTTC.

The gene calls are TRBV11-2 and TRBJ2-2, with D possibly being TRBD2 (5 bases). The CDR3 is 14 residues long. Trimming left V 5 bases short and J 9 bases short, with 16 bases between. Germline V gene data show CDR1 as SGHAT and CDR2 as FQNNGV. The DNA for the CDR3 is TGTGCCAGCAGCCCGGGGAGCTGGTCCAGGGAGCTGTTTTTT. This encodes CASSPGSWSRELFF.

The CDR3 reads CSVELPQGRNEQFF. The CDR3 DNA is TGCAGCGTTGAGCTCCCCCAAGGGCGCAATGAGCAGTTCTTC. The chain recombines TRBV29-1 with TRBJ2-1; D uncertain. Germline CDR1 SQVTM, CDR2 ANQGSEA. This CDR3 comprises 14 residues. Trimming shortened V by 3 bases and J by 6 bases, and 15 bases separated the two germline ends.

The chain links TRBV4-3 to TRBJ2-3; D uncertain. In germline, CDR1 is LGHNA, CDR2 YSLEER. The CDR3 is 14 residues long. Deletions cut 0 bases from V and 2 bases from J, with 6 bases between. The CDR3 here is CASSQDSHTDTQYF. The CDR3 bases are TGCGCCAGCAGCCAAGACTCCCACACAGATACGCAGTATTTT.

The V and J genes are TRBV9 and TRBJ2-7; the D is unclear. Germline values: CDR1 SGDLS, CDR2 YYNGEE. This CDR3 comprises 13 residues. With 2 bases removed from V and 0 bases from J, the gap between germline ends came to 6 bases. The CDR3 sequence is CASSVGGSYEQYF. The CDR3 coding sequence is TGTGCCAGCAGCGTGGGCGGCTCCTACGAGCAGTACTTC.

The table lists this clone with a few counts. The chain combines TRBV4-2 with TRBJ1-1; D perhaps matches TRBD1 (6 bases). Germline loops: CDR1 LGHNA, CDR2 YNFKEQ. The CDR3 has 14 amino acids. Trimming removed 3 bases from V and 1 base from J, with 9 bases in between. CDR3 loop: CASSQYRENTEAFF. The CDR3 DNA reads TGTGCCAGCAGCCAGTACAGGGAGAACACTGAAGCTTTCTTT.